This TCR beta chain came from a study of beta chain features in type 1 diabetes. Overall study results and limits: In type 1 diabetes patients, VDJ junctions had fewer insertions; deletions at these junctions were more frequent.

Sequencing targeted expressed TCRB transcripts, as all isolated RNA had been reverse transcribed. Clones were sequenced by immunoSEQ multiplex PCR, and TCRdb holds only the in-frame ones, with some missing. The sample lists a few hundred thousand clones, 14% occurring once. This clone showed up just a few times. The antigen is undetermined. The specimen sequenced was naive CD4+ T cells from blood. The receptor comes from a man between 25 and 39 years old in good health.

CDR3 coding DNA: TGTGCCAGCAGATATAATCAGGGAAGGACGGTTTACGACTACACCTTC. As protein: CASRYNQGRTVYDYTF. V gene TRBV13 combines with J gene TRBJ1-2; D is possibly TRBD1 (5 bases). Germline loops: CDR1 PRHDT, CDR2 FYEKMQ (reference sequence). This CDR3 has 16 amino acids. V was cut by 6 bases and J by 10 bases, with 27 bases left in between. Full variable domain (outside the CDR3, taken from reference TRBV13 and TRBJ1-2): AAGVIQSPRHLIKEKRETATLKCYPIPRHDTVYWYQQGPGQDPQFLISFYEKMQSDKGSIPDRFSAQQFSDYHSELNMSSLELGDSALYFCASRYNQGRTVYDYTFGSGTRLTVV.